The 15 T cell receptor beta chains below come from one sample, sequenced in a study of shared clonotypes between healthy human individuals. Profiled with immunoSEQ multiplex PCR; TCRdb holds only in-frame clones, not every one. The table includes over a million clones, roughly 74% detected once. Source material: memory CD4+ T cells from PBMCs. Subset here: CD45RA-negative fraction. These receptors were taken from a young man in good health. Some clones in this sample may be carry-over from other donors' samples.

The V and J genes are TRBV28 and TRBJ2-3; D unresolved. In germline, CDR1 is MDHEN, CDR2 SYDVKM. CDR3 length: 16 residues. The germline V and J ends were trimmed by 5 bases and 3 bases, with 18 bases remaining between them. The CDR3 nucleotides read TGTGCCAGCAGTAAAAGTCCGACCCCCGGGACAGATACGCAGTATTTT. Translation gives CASSKSPTPGTDTQYF.

The gene calls are TRBV27 and TRBJ1-5; tentative D call: TRBD1 (5 bases). Trimming took 6 bases from V and 2 from J, leaving 5 bases between them. The CDR3 extends over 12 amino acids. The germline V gene has CDR1 MNHEY and CDR2 SMNVEV (reference sequence). CDR3 in amino acids: CASRQGNQPQHF. Written as DNA, the CDR3 is TGTGCCAGCAGACAGGGCAATCAGCCCCAGCATTTT.

The chain couples TRBV5-5 to TRBJ1-1; D call uncertain. Trimming removed 0 bases from V and 0 bases from J, with 9 bases in between. The length of the CDR3 is 15 residues. Germline V gene data show CDR1 as SGHKS and CDR2 as YYEKEE (reference sequence). CDR3 nucleotide sequence: TGTGCCAGCAGCTTGGTGGGGAGCCTGAACACTGAAGCTTTCTTT. Translation gives CASSLVGSLNTEAFF.

The rearrangement links TRBV5-1 to TRBJ2-1, with 7 bases identical to TRBD2. Looked up from germline, CDR1 is SGHRS and CDR2 is YFSETQ. The CDR3 sequence is 14 residues long. V gave up 1 base and J gave up 3 bases; unmatched junction bases: 1. CDR3 DNA: TGCGCCAGCAGCTTGAGCGGGGACTACAATGAGCAGTTCTTC. As protein: CASSLSGDYNEQFF. Using reference TRBV5-1 and TRBJ2-1 for the parts outside the CDR3, the full variable domain is KAGVTQTPRYLIKTRGQQVTLSCSPISGHRSVSWYQQTPGQGLQFLFEYFSETQRNKGNFPGRFSGRQFSNSRSEMNVSTLELGDSALYLCASSLSGDYNEQFFGPGTRLTVL.

This rearrangement joins TRBV14 to TRBJ1-2; tentatively, D is TRBD1 (5 bases). Germline V lookup: CDR1 SGHDN, CDR2 FVKESK. There are 15 residues in the CDR3. Between the trimmed V and J ends, which lost 1 base and 4 bases, there was a span of 13 bases. CDR3 DNA sequence: TGTGCCAGCAGCCAAGTACCGGCAGGGAGCTATGGCTACACCTTC. It yields the protein CASSQVPAGSYGYTF.

As concerns this clone: Additional DNA sequences in this sample encode the identical CDR3. The V call is TRBV20-1, the J call TRBJ2-1; no definite D call. Between the trimmed V and J ends, which lost 5 bases and 3 bases, there was a span of 5 bases. The CDR3 contains 11 residues. Looked up from germline, CDR1 is DFQATT and CDR2 is SNEGSKA (reference sequence). The CDR3: CSAPDYNEQFF. The CDR3 coding sequence is TGCAGTGCTCCGGACTACAATGAGCAGTTCTTC.

The chain has TRBV4-1 and TRBJ2-7; perhaps TRBD1 as D (5 bases). Germline CDR1 and CDR2: MGHRA and YSYEKL. V was trimmed by 1 base and J by 6 bases, leaving 16 bases between them. The length of the CDR3 is 15 residues. CDR3 bases: TGCGCCAGCAGCCAAGGGCCCCCACCAAGGGGCGAGCAGTACTTC. As protein: CASSQGPPPRGEQYF.

V and J are TRBV11-2 and TRBJ2-7, with TRBD1 matching over 10 bases. V shed 4 bases and J 6 bases; nucleotides not matched to a gene: 9. CDR1 is SGHAT and CDR2 is FQNNGV in the germline V gene. The CDR3 contains 15 residues. DNA for the CDR3: TGTGCCAGCAGCTCACCGGGACAGGGGACCCGCGAGCAGTACTTC. Translated: CASSSPGQGTREQYF.

The gene calls are TRBV28 and TRBJ2-1, with D perhaps matching TRBD1 (7 bases). The V end was cut by 6 bases, the J end by 4 bases, with 16 bases between. This CDR3 comprises 15 residues. CDR1 is MDHEN and CDR2 is SYDVKM in the germline V gene. CDR3 protein: CASSPGGGGYNEQFF. The CDR3 DNA reads as TGTGCCAGCAGCCCAGGGGGAGGCGGTTACAATGAGCAGTTCTTC.

V is TRBV6-5 and J is TRBJ2-7; D possibly corresponds to TRBD2 (5 bases). Germline CDR1 reads MNHEY; CDR2 reads SVGAGI. The CDR3 is 15 amino acids. The germline V and J ends were trimmed by 2 bases and 2 bases, with 13 bases remaining between them. For the CDR3, the DNA is TGTGCCAGCAGTTACCTTGGGGAGACTCCCTACGAGCAGTACTTC. Translation: CASSYLGETPYEQYF.

This clone was seen only once. The chain uses TRBV7-9 and TRBJ1-2; 7 nucleotides line up with TRBD1. The V gene's germline CDR1 is SEHNR and CDR2 FQNEAQ (reference sequence). The CDR3 runs 15 residues. Trimming cost V 0 bases and J 8 bases; bases outside gene matches: 9. The CDR3 region is CASSLATGTGGGYTF. CDR3 DNA: TGTGCCAGCAGCTTAGCGACAGGGACTGGGGGAGGCTACACCTTC.

This rearrangement joins TRBV28 to TRBJ1-5; unclear D gene. V lost 7 bases and J 6 bases, leaving 10 bases between the germline ends. Per germline, CDR1 MDHEN and CDR2 SYDVKM. The CDR3 length is 12 residues. For the CDR3, the DNA is TGTGCCAGCATACTGGAGGGTCAGCCCCAGCATTTT. It specifies CASILEGQPQHF.

The V gene is TRBV7-6, the J gene TRBJ2-5; TRBD2 might be the D (5 bases). The DNA matches TRBJ2-7 better at its end, which makes the J call doubtful. This CDR3 is 12 amino acids long. Germline CDR1 and CDR2: SGHVS and FNYEAQ. The CDR3 loop reads CASSQSGYEQYF. The CDR3 DNA sequence: TGTGCCAGCAGCCAATCGGGGTACGAGCAGTACTTC.

As to this clone: This sample also contains other DNA sequences that code for the same CDR3. The chain couples TRBV14 to TRBJ2-6; no definite D call. The CDR3 covers 14 residues. Germline values: CDR1 SGHDN, CDR2 FVKESK. V was cut by 4 bases and J by 0 bases, with 4 bases left in between. The CDR3: CASSRSSGANVLTF. CDR3 sequence (DNA): TGTGCCAGCAGCCGAAGCTCTGGGGCCAACGTCCTGACTTTC.

V is TRBV7-9 and J is TRBJ2-2; unclear D gene. The V end lost 6 bases, the J end lost 4 bases, and 18 bases lay between the germline ends. Germline-derived CDR1 and CDR2 are SEHNR and FQNEAQ (reference sequence). The CDR3 runs 16 residues. The CDR3 DNA reads as TGTGCCAGCAGTTTACCGGCAGGTGGTAGCACCGGGGAGCTGTTTTTT. Residues: CASSLPAGGSTGELFF.